The entry below gives a single TCR beta chain sequence along with its context. Its specificity is not known. The record originates from a study of cytomegalovirus exposure and HLA in healthy donors. There are 14 residues in the CDR3. Germline assignment: CDR1 MNHNS and CDR2 SASEGT. V lost 10 bases, J lost 4 bases, and 19 bases lay in between. Study outcomes and limitations: It was in a later analysis that TCR association rates were seen to vary by HLA locus, highest for DRB1 and lowest for HLA-C. Researchers catalogued 160 or so TCR beta chains as cytomegalovirus-associated. In all likelihood, a cluster of highly shared sequence variants was a sequencing artifact. Sequences of the TCR beta chain were said to predict the HLA-A and HLA-B alleles of most subjects accurately.

13 Jbeta primers and 60 Vbeta primers were used for the PCR. Generated by immunoSEQ multiplex PCR, the TCRdb table keeps only in-frame clones and is missing some. Of some 160,000 clones in the sample, approximately 82% were seen once. The rearrangement joins TRBV6-1 to TRBJ1-2, with D maybe TRBD1 (6 bases). This TCR derives from a man aged 50 or older in good health and CMV-seropositive. The specimen was PBMCs. CDR3 residues: CATLGRGDTYGYTF. CDR3 sequence (DNA): TGTGCCACCCTCGGGCGAGGGGACACCTATGGCTACACCTTC.